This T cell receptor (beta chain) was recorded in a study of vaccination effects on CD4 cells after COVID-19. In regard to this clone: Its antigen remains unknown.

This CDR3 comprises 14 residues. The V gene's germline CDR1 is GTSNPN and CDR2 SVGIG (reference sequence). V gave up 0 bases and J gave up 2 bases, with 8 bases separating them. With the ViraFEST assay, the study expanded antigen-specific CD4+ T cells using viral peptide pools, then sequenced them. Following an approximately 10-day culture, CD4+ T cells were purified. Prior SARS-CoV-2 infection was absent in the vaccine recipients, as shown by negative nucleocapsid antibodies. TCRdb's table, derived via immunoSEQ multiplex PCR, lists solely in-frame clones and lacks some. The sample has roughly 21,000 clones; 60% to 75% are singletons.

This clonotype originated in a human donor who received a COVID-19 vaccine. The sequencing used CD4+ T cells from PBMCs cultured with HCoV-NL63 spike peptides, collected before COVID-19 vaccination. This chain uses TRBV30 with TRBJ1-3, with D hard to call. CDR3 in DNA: TGTGCCTGGAGTGTAGGTGGTACTGGAAACACCATATATTTT. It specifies CAWSVGGTGNTIYF.